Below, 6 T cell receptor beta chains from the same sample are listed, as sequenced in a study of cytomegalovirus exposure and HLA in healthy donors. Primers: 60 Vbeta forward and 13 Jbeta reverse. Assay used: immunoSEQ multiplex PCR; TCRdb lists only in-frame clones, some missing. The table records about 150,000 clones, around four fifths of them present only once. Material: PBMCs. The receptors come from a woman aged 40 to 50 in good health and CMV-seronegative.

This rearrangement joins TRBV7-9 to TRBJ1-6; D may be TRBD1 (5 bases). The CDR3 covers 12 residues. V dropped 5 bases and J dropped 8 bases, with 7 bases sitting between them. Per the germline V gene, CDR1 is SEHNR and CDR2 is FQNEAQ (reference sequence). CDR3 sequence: CASSIRDSPLHF. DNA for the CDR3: TGTGCCAGCAGCATCAGGGATTCACCCCTCCACTTT.

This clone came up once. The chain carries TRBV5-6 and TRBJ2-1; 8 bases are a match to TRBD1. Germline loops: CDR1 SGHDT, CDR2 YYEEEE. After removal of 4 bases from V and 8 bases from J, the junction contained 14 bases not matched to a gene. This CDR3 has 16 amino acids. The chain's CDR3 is CASSTLRQGLIHEQFF. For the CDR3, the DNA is TGTGCCAGCAGCACACTTCGACAGGGGCTGATACATGAGCAGTTCTTC. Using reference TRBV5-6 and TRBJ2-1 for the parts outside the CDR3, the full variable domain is DAGVTQSPTHLIKTRGQQVTLRCSPKSGHDTVSWYQQALGQGPQFIFQYYEEEERQRGNFPDRFSGHQFPNYSSELNVNALLLGDSALYLCASSTLRQGLIHEQFFGPGTRLTVL.

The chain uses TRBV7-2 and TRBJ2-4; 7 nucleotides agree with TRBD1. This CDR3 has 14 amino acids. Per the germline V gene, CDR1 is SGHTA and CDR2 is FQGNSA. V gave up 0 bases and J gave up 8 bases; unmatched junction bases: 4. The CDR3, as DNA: TGTGCCAGCAGCTTAGCCGGCAGGGGGTACATTCAGTACTTC. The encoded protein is CASSLAGRGYIQYF.

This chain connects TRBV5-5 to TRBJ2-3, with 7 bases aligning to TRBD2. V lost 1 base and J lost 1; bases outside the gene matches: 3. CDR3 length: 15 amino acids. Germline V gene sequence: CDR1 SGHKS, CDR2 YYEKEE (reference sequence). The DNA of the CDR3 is TGTGCCAGCAGCTTGTATGGGGGGGGCACAGATACGCAGTATTTT. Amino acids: CASSLYGGGTDTQYF.

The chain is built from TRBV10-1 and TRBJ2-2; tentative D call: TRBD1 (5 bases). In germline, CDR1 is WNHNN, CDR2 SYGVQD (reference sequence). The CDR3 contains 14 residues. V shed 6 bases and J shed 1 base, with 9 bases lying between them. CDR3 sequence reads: CASRSRENTGELFF. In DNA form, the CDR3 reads TGCGCCAGCAGGTCCAGGGAGAACACCGGGGAGCTGTTTTTT.

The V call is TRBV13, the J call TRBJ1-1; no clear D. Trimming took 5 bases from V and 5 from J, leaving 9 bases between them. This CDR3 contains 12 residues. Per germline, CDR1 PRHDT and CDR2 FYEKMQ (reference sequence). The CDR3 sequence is CASSERGTEAFF. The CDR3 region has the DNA TGTGCCAGCAGCGAAAGAGGTACTGAAGCTTTCTTT.